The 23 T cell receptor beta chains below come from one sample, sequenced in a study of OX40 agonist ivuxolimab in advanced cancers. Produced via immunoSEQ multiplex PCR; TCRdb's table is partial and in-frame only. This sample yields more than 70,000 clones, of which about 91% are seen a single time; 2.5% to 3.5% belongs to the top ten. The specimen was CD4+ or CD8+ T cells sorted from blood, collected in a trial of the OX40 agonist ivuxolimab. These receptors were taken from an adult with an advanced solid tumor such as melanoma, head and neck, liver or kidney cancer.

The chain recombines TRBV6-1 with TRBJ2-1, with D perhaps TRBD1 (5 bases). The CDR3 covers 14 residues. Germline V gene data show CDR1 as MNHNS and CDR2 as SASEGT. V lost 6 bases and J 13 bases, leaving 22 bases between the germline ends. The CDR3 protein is CASRDIETELHQFF. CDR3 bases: TGTGCCAGCAGGGATATAGAGACAGAACTACACCAGTTCTTC.

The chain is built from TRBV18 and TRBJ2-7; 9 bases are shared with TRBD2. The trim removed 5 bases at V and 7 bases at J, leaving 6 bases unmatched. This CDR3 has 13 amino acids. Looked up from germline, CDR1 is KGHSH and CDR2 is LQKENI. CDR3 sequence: CASSWSLAGEQYF. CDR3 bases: TGTGCCAGCTCATGGTCCCTAGCGGGAGAGCAGTACTTC.

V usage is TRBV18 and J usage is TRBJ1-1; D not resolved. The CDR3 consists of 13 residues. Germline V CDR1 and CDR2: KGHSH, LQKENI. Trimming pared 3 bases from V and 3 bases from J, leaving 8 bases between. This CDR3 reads CASSPYRDTEAFF. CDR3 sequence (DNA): TGTGCCAGCTCACCTTACAGAGACACTGAAGCTTTCTTT.

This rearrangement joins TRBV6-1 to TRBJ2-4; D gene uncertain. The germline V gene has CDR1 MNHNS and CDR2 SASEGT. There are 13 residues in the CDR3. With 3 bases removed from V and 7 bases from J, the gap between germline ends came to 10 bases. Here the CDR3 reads CASSDLVDNIQYF. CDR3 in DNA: TGTGCCAGCAGTGATCTGGTCGACAACATTCAGTACTTC.

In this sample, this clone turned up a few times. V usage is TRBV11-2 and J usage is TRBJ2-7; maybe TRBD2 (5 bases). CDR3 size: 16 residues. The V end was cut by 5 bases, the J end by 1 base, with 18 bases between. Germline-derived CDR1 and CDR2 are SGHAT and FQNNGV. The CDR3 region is CASSAPWRQPSYEQYF. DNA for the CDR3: TGTGCCAGCAGCGCCCCGTGGAGGCAGCCTTCCTACGAGCAGTACTTC.

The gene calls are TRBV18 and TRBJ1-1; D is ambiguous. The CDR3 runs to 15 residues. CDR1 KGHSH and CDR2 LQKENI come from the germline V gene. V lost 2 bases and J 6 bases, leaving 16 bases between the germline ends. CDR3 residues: CASSPTTPVSPEAFF. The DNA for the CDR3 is TGTGCCAGCTCACCAACCACCCCAGTTAGTCCTGAAGCTTTCTTT.

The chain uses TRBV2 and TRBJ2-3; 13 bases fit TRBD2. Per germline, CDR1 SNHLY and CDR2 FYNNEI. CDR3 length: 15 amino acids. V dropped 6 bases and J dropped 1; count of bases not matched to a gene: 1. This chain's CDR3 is CASSGLAGGTDTQYF. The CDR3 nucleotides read TGTGCCAGCAGCGGACTAGCGGGGGGCACAGATACGCAGTATTTT.

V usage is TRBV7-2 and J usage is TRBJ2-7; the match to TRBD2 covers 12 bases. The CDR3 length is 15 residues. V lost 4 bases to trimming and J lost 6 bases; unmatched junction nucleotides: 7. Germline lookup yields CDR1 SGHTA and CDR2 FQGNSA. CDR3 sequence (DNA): TGTGCCAGCAGCTCGAGGACTAGCGGGGAGGGCGAGCAGTACTTC. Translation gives CASSSRTSGEGEQYF.

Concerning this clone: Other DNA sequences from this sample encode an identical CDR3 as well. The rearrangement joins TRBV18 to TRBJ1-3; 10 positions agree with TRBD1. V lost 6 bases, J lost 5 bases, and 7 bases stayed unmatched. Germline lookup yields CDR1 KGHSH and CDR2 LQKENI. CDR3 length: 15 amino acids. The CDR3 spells CASSPGQGDRNTIYF. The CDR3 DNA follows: TGTGCCAGCTCGCCCGGACAGGGGGACCGAAACACCATATATTTT. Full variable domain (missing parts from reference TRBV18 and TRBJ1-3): NAGVMQNPRHLVRRRGQEARLRCSPMKGHSHVYWYRQLPEEGLKFMVYLQKENIIDESGMPKERFSAEFPKEGPSILRIQQVVRGDSAAYFCASSPGQGDRNTIYFGEGSWLTVV.

This CDR3 is CASSLGSGTLKNIQYF. The CDR3 DNA sequence: TGCGCCAGCAGCTTGGGGTCGGGGACCCTCAAAAACATTCAGTACTTC. The rearrangement joins TRBV5-1 to TRBJ2-4; TRBD1 or TRBD2 may be the D gene (5 bases each). V was clipped by 0 bases and J by 3 bases, with 13 bases between them. CDR1 and CDR2 (germline): SGHRS, YFSETQ. The CDR3 is 16 amino acids. Complete variable domain (other parts from reference TRBV5-1 and TRBJ2-4): KAGVTQTPRYLIKTRGQQVTLSCSPISGHRSVSWYQQTPGQGLQFLFEYFSETQRNKGNFPGRFSGRQFSNSRSEMNVSTLELGDSALYLCASSLGSGTLKNIQYFGAGTRLSVL.

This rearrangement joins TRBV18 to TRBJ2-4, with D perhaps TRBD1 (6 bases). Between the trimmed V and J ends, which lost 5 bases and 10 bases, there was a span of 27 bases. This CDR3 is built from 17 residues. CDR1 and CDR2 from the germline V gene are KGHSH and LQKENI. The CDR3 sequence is CASSVIAGARGSGIQYF. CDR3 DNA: TGTGCCAGCTCAGTTATCGCAGGGGCCCGAGGTTCGGGTATTCAGTACTTC.

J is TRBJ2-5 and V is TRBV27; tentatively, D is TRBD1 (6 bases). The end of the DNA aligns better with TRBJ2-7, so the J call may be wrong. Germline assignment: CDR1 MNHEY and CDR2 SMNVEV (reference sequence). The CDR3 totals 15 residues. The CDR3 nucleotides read TGTGCCAGCAGCTCACCCCCCAGGGGAAATAACGAGCAGTACTTC. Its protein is CASSSPPRGNNEQYF.

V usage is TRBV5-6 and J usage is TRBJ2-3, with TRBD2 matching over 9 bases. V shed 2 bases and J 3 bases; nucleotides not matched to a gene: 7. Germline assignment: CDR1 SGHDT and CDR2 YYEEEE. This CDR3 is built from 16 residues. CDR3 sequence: CASSFIAGAGTDTQYF. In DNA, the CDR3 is TGTGCCAGCAGCTTCATAGCGGGGGCAGGGACAGATACGCAGTATTTT.

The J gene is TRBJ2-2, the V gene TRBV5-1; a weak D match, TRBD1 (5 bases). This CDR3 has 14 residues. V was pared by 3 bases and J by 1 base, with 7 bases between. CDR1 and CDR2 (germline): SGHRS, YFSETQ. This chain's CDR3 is CASSYGQNTGELFF. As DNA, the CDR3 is TGCGCCAGCAGCTACGGACAGAACACCGGGGAGCTGTTTTTT.

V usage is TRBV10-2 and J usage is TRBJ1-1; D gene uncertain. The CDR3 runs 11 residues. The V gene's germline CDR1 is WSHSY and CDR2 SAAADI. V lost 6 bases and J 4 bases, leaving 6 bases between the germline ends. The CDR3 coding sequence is TGCGCCAGCAGCGATACCACTGAAGCTTTCTTT. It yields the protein CASSDTTEAFF.

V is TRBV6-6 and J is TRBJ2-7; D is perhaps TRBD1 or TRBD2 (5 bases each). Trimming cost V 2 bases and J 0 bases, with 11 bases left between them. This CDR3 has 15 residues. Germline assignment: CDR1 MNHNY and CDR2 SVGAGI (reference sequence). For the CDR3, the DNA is TGTGCCAGCAGTTACGGGGACGGCTACTCCTACGAGCAGTACTTC. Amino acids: CASSYGDGYSYEQYF.

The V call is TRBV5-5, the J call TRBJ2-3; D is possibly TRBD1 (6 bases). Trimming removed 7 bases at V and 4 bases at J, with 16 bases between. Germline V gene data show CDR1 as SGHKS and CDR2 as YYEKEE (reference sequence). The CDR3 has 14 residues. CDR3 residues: CASLVEGDADTQYF. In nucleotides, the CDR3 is TGTGCCAGCCTGGTCGAGGGGGATGCAGATACGCAGTATTTT.

The CDR3 DNA reads as TGCGCCAGCAGCTCCACTATAGGAGGGGGCAATGAGCAGTTCTTC. Its translation: CASSSTIGGGNEQFF. The V and J genes are TRBV5-1 and TRBJ2-1; D may correspond to TRBD1 or TRBD2 (6 bases each). CDR3 size: 15 residues. V was shortened by 3 bases and J by 6 bases, with 16 bases between the two germline ends. The germline V gene encodes CDR1 SGHRS and CDR2 YFSETQ.

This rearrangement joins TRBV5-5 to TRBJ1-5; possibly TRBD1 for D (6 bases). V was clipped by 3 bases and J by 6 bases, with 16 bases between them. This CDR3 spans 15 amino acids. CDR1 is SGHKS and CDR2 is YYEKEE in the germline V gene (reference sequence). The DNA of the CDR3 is TGTGCCAGCAGCTACGGCGGAGAACAGGGTCAGCCCCAGCATTTT. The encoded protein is CASSYGGEQGQPQHF. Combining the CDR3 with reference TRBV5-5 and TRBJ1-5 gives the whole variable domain DAGVTQSPTHLIKTRGQQVTLRCSPISGHKSVSWYQQVLGQGPQFIFQYYEKEERGRGNFPDRFSARQFPNYSSELNVNALLLGDSALYLCASSYGGEQGQPQHFGDGTRLSIL.

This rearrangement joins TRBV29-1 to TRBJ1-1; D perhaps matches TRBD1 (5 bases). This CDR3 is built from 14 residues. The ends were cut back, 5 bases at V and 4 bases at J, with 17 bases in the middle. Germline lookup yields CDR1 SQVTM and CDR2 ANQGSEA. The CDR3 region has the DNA TGCAGCGTTATCGCGGACACTACCCTCACTGAAGCTTTCTTT. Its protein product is CSVIADTTLTEAFF.

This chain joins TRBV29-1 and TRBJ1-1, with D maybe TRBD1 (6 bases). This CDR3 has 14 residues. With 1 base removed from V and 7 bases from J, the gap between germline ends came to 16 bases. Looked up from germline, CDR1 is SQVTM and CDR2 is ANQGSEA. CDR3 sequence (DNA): TGCAGCGTTGAAGTTCACGGACAGAAACTTGAAGCTTTCTTT. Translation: CSVEVHGQKLEAFF.

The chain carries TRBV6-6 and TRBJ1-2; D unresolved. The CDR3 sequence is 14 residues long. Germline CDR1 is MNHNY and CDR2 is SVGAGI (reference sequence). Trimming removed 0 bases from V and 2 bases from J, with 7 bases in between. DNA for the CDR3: TGTGCCAGCAGTTACTCGGCCACCAACTATGGCTACACCTTC. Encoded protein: CASSYSATNYGYTF.

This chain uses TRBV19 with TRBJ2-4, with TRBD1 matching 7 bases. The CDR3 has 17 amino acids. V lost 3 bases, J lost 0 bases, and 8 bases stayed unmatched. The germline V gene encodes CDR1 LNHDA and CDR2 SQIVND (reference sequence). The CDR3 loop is CASSMSNRGLAKNIQYF. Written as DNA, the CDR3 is TGTGCCAGTAGTATGTCCAACAGGGGCCTAGCCAAAAACATTCAGTACTTC.